These 21 T cell receptor beta chains were sequenced from one sample in a study of blood T cells in healthy people across ages. Through a sample-barcoded 5' primer and a J-beta primer mix, a second PCR was run for roughly 6 to 12 cycles. MiXCR was run by TCRdb on the 5' RACE reads, yielding one entry per CDR3 protein. This sample has roughly 1,500,000 distinct CDR3 sequences, with roughly 32% found just once. The sequencing input was blood. The receptors shown here come from a woman aged 30 to 39 in good health.

The V and J genes are TRBV6-1 and TRBJ1-5, with D uncertain. V was cut by 7 bases and J by 1 base, with 11 bases left in between. This CDR3 comprises 14 residues. CDR1 is MNHNS and CDR2 is SASEGT in the germline V gene. In nucleotides, the CDR3 is TGTGCCAGCATCGCCTGGGTAAGCAATCAGCCCCAGCATTTT. Residues: CASIAWVSNQPQHF.

Remarks on this clonotype: One end of the junction varies from germline; a read error may be responsible. The rearrangement uses TRBV4-2 and TRBJ2-7, with D hard to call. The CDR3 length is 14 residues. Germline values: CDR1 LGHNA, CDR2 YNFKEQ. The CDR3 reads CANSPPQRAYEQYF. The CDR3 DNA reads TGTGCCAACAGCCCCCCCCAGCGAGCCTACGAGCAGTACTTC.

The J gene is TRBJ1-2, the V gene TRBV21-1; the D call TRBD1 from the table was never checked on the DNA. TRBV21-1 is noted as a pseudogene. This CDR3 contains 15 residues. The CDR3 protein is CASSTTRQGGYGYTF. The CDR3 DNA sequence: TGTGCCAGCAGCACAACAAGACAGGGAGGGTATGGCTACACCTTC.

V usage is TRBV28 and J usage is TRBJ2-7; D is undetermined. V lost 2 bases and J 0 bases, leaving 14 bases between the germline ends. The germline gives CDR1 MDHEN, CDR2 SYDVKM. CDR3 size: 16 residues. The CDR3 region is CASSLNPGSFSYEQYF. The CDR3 nucleotides are TGTGCCAGCAGTTTAAACCCCGGGTCCTTCTCCTACGAGCAGTACTTC.

There are a few counts of this clonotype. This chain joins TRBV27 and TRBJ2-7; D is undetermined. The CDR3 consists of 12 residues. CDR1 is MNHEY, CDR2 SMNVEV, per germline (reference sequence). V shed 4 bases and J shed 3 bases, with 7 bases lying between them. Written as DNA, the CDR3 is TGTGCCAGCAGTTACAGCCACTACGAGCAGTACTTC. Amino acid sequence: CASSYSHYEQYF.

This clonotype was seen more than once but under ten times. A junction boundary mismatches the germline segment, possibly from a read error. The chain links TRBV5-1 to TRBJ1-4; a weak D match, TRBD1 (5 bases). Germline-derived CDR1 and CDR2 are SGHRS and YFSETQ. The CDR3 spans 19 residues. The chain's CDR3 is CASSKRGGQVWATNEKRFF. In nucleotides, the CDR3 is TGCGCCAGCAGCAAAAGGGGAGGACAAGTTTGGGCAACTAATGAAAAACGGTTTTTT.

On this clonotype itself: One end of the junction fails to match germline, which may point to a read error. The chain carries TRBV4-1 and TRBJ1-5; the D gene is possibly TRBD1 (5 bases). The CDR3 loop spans 15 amino acids. CDR1 and CDR2 from the germline V gene are MGHRA and YSYEKL. CDR3 residues: CASSQGQQRHQPQHF. CDR3 bases: TGCGCCAGCAGCCAAGGACAGCAGAGACATCAACCCCAGCATTTT.

J is TRBJ2-1 and V is TRBV7-9; tentative D call: TRBD2 (6 bases). The ends were cut back, 5 bases at V and 10 bases at J, with 18 bases in the middle. The CDR3 spans 14 residues. Germline V gene data show CDR1 as SEHNR and CDR2 as FQNEAQ (reference sequence). The CDR3 is CASSHGTPSGEQFF. The CDR3 region has the DNA TGTGCCAGCAGCCACGGGACTCCCTCGGGGGAGCAGTTCTTC. The full variable domain, with the rest looked up from reference TRBV7-9 and TRBJ2-1, is DTGVSQNPRHKITKRGQNVTFRCDPISEHNRLYWYRQTLGQGPEFLTYFQNEAQLEKSRLLSDRFSAERPKGSFSTLEIQRTEQGDSAMYLCASSHGTPSGEQFFGPGTRLTVL.

This clonotype was counted ten times or more. Sequence at one end of the junction differs from germline and may be a read error. The V call is TRBV5-1, the J call TRBJ2-7; D possibly uses TRBD1 or TRBD2 (5 bases each). This CDR3 spans 14 amino acids. The germline V gene has CDR1 SGHRS and CDR2 YFSETQ. The chain's CDR3 is CASSLEGRSYEQYF. Written as DNA, the CDR3 is TGTGCCAGCAGCTTAGAGGGGCGATCCTACGAGCAGTACTTC.

This clonotype came up a few times. The rearrangement joins TRBV20-1 to TRBJ2-7, with TRBD2 matching 9 bases. Trimming at V came to 5 bases and at J to 0 bases, leaving 5 bases not matched to a gene. The CDR3 extends over 14 amino acids. Germline CDR1 and CDR2: DFQATT and SNEGSKA (reference sequence). DNA of the CDR3: TGCAGTGCTGGTATAGCGGGGGTCTCCTACGAGCAGTACTTC. This translates into CSAGIAGVSYEQYF.

V and J are TRBV25-1 and TRBJ2-5, with D perhaps assigned TRBD1 or TRBD2 (5 bases each). Germline V gives CDR1 MGHDK, CDR2 SYGVNS. The CDR3 has 14 amino acids. V lost 1 base to trimming and J lost 2 bases, with 8 bases between them. The CDR3 spells CASSEWGSQETQYF. Written as DNA, the CDR3 is TGTGCCAGCAGTGAATGGGGGTCGCAAGAGACCCAGTACTTC.

The chain links TRBV15 to TRBJ1-2; TRBD1 might be the D (6 bases). V lost 0 bases to trimming and J lost 4 bases, with 12 bases between them. Looked up from germline, CDR1 is LNHNV and CDR2 is YYDKDF (reference sequence). There are 15 residues in the CDR3. Here the CDR3 reads CATSRDPGAAYGYTF. The CDR3 DNA reads as TGTGCCACCAGCAGAGATCCGGGGGCCGCCTATGGCTACACCTTC.

This clonotype was seen only a few times. A single base separates this from a much larger clone, so it may be a read error. This chain connects TRBV29-1 to TRBJ1-2; 8 bases are a match to TRBD1. The CDR3 sequence is 12 residues long. CDR1 is SQVTM and CDR2 is ANQGSEA in the germline V gene. The CDR3 loop reads CSVEDRDYGCTF. CDR3 DNA sequence: TGCAGCGTTGAGGACAGGGACTATGGCTGCACCTTC.

The chain recombines TRBV20-1 with TRBJ2-3; TRBD2 matches at 10 bases. The germline CDR1 and CDR2 sequences are DFQATT and SNEGSKA (reference sequence). The CDR3 covers 17 residues. V was clipped by 2 bases and J by 0 bases; unmatched bases: 8. The CDR3 DNA follows: TGCAGTGCTAGACGACTAGCGGGCATCTCTAGCACAGATACGCAGTATTTT. Translating it yields CSARRLAGISSTDTQYF.

This chain joins TRBV27 and TRBJ1-2; possible D gene TRBD1, 5 bases. Germline V gene data show CDR1 as MNHEY and CDR2 as SMNVEV (reference sequence). CDR3 length: 16 residues. The ends were cut back, 6 bases at V and 4 bases at J, with 21 bases in the middle. CDR3 protein: CASSLTPGQMFYGYTF. The CDR3 DNA reads TGTGCCAGCAGCCTAACTCCAGGGCAGATGTTCTATGGCTACACCTTC.

The chain links TRBV6-2 or TRBV6-3 to TRBJ1-4, with no clear D. This CDR3 is built from 15 residues. Germline V lookup: CDR1 MNHEY, CDR2 SVGEGT. Between the trimmed V and J ends, which lost 6 bases and 0 bases, there was a span of 11 bases. The CDR3 region has the DNA TGTGCCAGCAGGTCCGGGATAGCAACTAATGAAAAACTGTTTTTT. It is translated as CASRSGIATNEKLFF.

This clonotype turned up a few times. This rearrangement joins TRBV14 to TRBJ2-1; the D call may be TRBD1 or TRBD2 (5 bases each). The CDR3 sequence is 13 residues long. Deletions cut 6 bases from V and 6 bases from J, with 12 bases between. Looked up from germline, CDR1 is SGHDN and CDR2 is FVKESK. For the CDR3, the DNA is TGTGCCAGCAGGAGGGGCGCGTCCAATGAGCAGTTCTTC. It is translated as CASRRGASNEQFF.

This clonotype showed up just a few times. This rearrangement joins TRBV7-9 to TRBJ2-7; D may match TRBD1 or TRBD2 (5 bases each). Trimming stripped 5 bases from V and 6 bases from J, with 17 bases between. The CDR3 has 14 amino acids. Germline V gene sequence: CDR1 SEHNR, CDR2 FQNEAQ (reference sequence). CDR3: CASSQTGAPGEQYF. Written as DNA, the CDR3 is TGTGCCAGCAGCCAAACCGGGGCCCCGGGCGAGCAGTACTTC. The whole variable domain, filled in from reference TRBV7-9 and TRBJ2-7, reads DTGVSQNPRHKITKRGQNVTFRCDPISEHNRLYWYRQTLGQGPEFLTYFQNEAQLEKSRLLSDRFSAERPKGSFSTLEIQRTEQGDSAMYLCASSQTGAPGEQYFGPGTRLTVT.

The chain is built from TRBV6-1 and TRBJ1-6; maybe TRBD1 (5 bases). The CDR3 runs 16 residues. V dropped 1 base and J dropped 9 bases, with 16 bases sitting between them. The germline V gene encodes CDR1 MNHNS and CDR2 SASEGT. CDR3 DNA: TGTGCCAGCAGTGAAGTCAGCCTCATCCAGGGTTCACCCCTCCACTTT. Its translation: CASSEVSLIQGSPLHF.

The table lists this clonotype with a few counts. The chain has TRBV20-1 and TRBJ2-5; either TRBD1 or TRBD2 may supply D (7 bases each). The V and J ends lost 3 bases and 5 bases respectively, with 22 bases between them. Germline V gives CDR1 DFQATT, CDR2 SNEGSKA (reference sequence). The CDR3 covers 16 residues. CDR3 amino acids: CSASERKGGGRETQYF. The CDR3 nucleotides read TGCAGTGCTAGTGAGAGGAAGGGAGGGGGCAGGGAGACCCAGTACTTC.

This clonotype was recorded at least ten times. This sequence joins TRBV12-3 or TRBV12-4 and TRBJ2-1; D unresolved. The V end was cut by 7 bases, the J end by 12 bases, with 10 bases between. The CDR3 consists of 10 residues. The DNA of the CDR3 is TGTGCCAGCAAGGGAACTTCGCAGTTCTTC. Translated: CASKGTSQFF.